This record looks at one T cell receptor beta chain sequence and its context. Its antigen is unknown. This record comes from a study of OX40 agonist ivuxolimab in advanced cancers. Study-wide background: Enrollees could have had prior anti-PD-1, anti-PD-L1 or anti-CTLA-4 therapy, which 40% to 45% had received. Partial responses were recorded for three patients, including one with hepatocellular carcinoma and two with cutaneous melanoma.

Some clones are missing from TCRdb's copy, which holds only in-frame ones; the method was immunoSEQ multiplex PCR. The repertoire consists of 15,000 to 20,000 clones, with roughly 84% occurring once and the leading ten covering about 0.68%. Study conclusions and caveats: Expanded clones belonging to CD8+ T cells outnumbered, on average, those of CD4+. Nonresponders included some who also had low normalized T-cell clonal expansion.

The specimen comprised CD4+ or CD8+ T cells sorted from blood, sampled in a trial of the OX40 agonist ivuxolimab. This sequence was found in an adult with an advanced solid tumor such as melanoma, head and neck, liver or kidney cancer.

CDR3 nucleotides: TGTGCCAGCAGCGGCACCAGGGGGCTTGAAGCTTTCTTT. This gives the protein CASSGTRGLEAFF. The chain combines TRBV11-2 with TRBJ1-1; 8 positions agree with TRBD1. Trimming took 5 bases from V and 7 from J; bases not matched to a gene: 6. CDR3 length equals 13 residues. The V gene's germline CDR1 is SGHAT and CDR2 FQNNGV.